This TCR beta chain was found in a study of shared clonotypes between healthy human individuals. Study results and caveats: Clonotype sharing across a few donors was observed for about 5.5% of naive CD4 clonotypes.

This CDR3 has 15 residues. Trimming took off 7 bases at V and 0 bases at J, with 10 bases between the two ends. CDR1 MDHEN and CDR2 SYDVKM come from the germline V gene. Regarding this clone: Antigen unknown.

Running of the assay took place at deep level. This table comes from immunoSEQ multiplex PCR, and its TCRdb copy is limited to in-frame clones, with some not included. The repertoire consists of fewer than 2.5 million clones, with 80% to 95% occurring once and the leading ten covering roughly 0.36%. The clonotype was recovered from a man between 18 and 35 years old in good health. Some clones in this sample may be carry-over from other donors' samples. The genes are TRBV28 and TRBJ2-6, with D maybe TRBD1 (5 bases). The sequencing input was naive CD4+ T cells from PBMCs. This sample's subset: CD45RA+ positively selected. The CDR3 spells CASTGHISGANVLTF. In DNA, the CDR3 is TGTGCCAGCACCGGACACATCTCTGGGGCCAACGTCCTGACTTTC.